This T cell receptor (beta chain) emerged from a study of cytomegalovirus exposure and HLA in healthy donors. Study results and limitations: Investigators reported 164 TCR beta chains as tied to cytomegalovirus. Reported findings show TCR beta sequences accurately forecast HLA-A and HLA-B alleles in most subjects. TCR beta chain V- and J-gene trimming was linked, in a later analysis, to a missense variant in DCLRE1C.

The CDR3 totals 15 residues. Unmatched junction bases numbered 6, after V lost 5 bases and J lost 3 bases. Germline lookup yields CDR1 MNHEY and CDR2 SMNVEV (reference sequence). This clone has a handful of counts. Its antigen is as yet unknown. This PCR relied on a set of 60 Vbeta primers and 13 Jbeta primers. Libraries were prepared by immunoSEQ multiplex PCR; TCRdb keeps only in-frame clonotypes and omits some of them. The sample lists more than 85,000 clones; less than 10% were seen once. Sequencing used PBMCs. The chain combines TRBV27 with TRBJ1-5; 8 nucleotides line up with TRBD1. This TCR was sampled from a man over 45 in good health and CMV-seropositive. The CDR3, as DNA: TGTGCCAGCAGTCCGAGACAGGGGCTCAATCAGCCCCAGCATTTT. Protein: CASSPRQGLNQPQHF.